This TCR beta chain was retrieved from a study of T cells after yellow fever vaccination. Turning to the study itself: The fractions with low cell numbers were processed using SMART-Seq v4 Ultra Low Input.

TCRdb called the 5' RACE reads again in MiXCR, with one record for every CDR3 protein. The repertoire holds 550,000 or so distinct CDR3 sequences, with about a fifth as singletons. The CDR3 is 18 amino acids. V was clipped by 3 bases and J by 0 bases, with 21 bases between them. CDR1 SGHAT and CDR2 FQNNGV come from the germline V gene. There are a few counts of this clonotype. Its antigen remains unidentified. Study-wide findings and caveats: Among primary-vaccination clones, most reappeared after the booster, at roughly 96% for CD4 and 85% to 90% for CD8. Overall, a small share of clonotypes was seen in both CD4 and CD8 compartments.

The source material was PBMCs, sampled 15 days after the yellow fever booster vaccination. This chain links TRBV11-2 with TRBJ2-7, with D hard to call. This sequence was found in a man aged 25 to 40 who received the YFV17D yellow fever vaccine. The CDR3 sequence: CASSFSRSELRSSYEQYF. CDR3 DNA sequence: TGTGCCAGCAGCTTCTCGAGATCCGAATTGAGAAGCTCCTACGAGCAGTACTTC.